These T cell receptor beta chains were read from a single sample in a study of technical replicates of blood from several donors. The assay was immunoSEQ multiplex PCR, and TCRdb's table has in-frame clones only and misses some. Of under 20,000 clones in the sample, around nine tenths were seen once. The sample was PBMCs. The source of these receptors is a human donor in good health. Both conserved end residues are part of each CDR3. The order of the fields is V gene, clone size, D gene, J gene, CDR3 protein, CDR3 DNA. A D gene is named only where the DNA matches it firmly. For some rows the clone size is stated as once, few or many, or as a class when expanded; others skip it.

>TRBV11-2|-|TRBD2|TRBJ2-7
CASSSIAGGPSEQYF
TGTGCCAGCAGCTCAATAGCGGGAGGGCCAAGCGAGCAGTACTTC
>TRBV6-1|-|TRBD2|TRBJ2-7
CASSEPGLAGVSYEQYF
TGTGCCAGCAGTGAACCGGGACTAGCGGGAGTGTCCTACGAGCAGTACTTC
>TRBV9|few|TRBD2|TRBJ2-3
CASSVGRTSGNAKTDTQYF
TGTGCCAGCAGCGTAGGTAGGACTAGCGGGAACGCGAAGACAGATACGCAGTATTTT
>TRBV6-1|once|-|TRBJ2-5
CASSGRGAETQYF
TGTGCCAGCAGTGGACGGGGGGCGGAGACCCAGTACTTC
>TRBV5-6|-|TRBD2|TRBJ2-2
CASSFSPGGWTGELFF
TGTGCCAGCAGCTTTAGTCCGGGAGGGTGGACCGGGGAGCTGTTTTTT
>TRBV14|few|-|TRBJ1-1
CASSLGGIEAFF
TGTGCCAGCAGTCTCGGGGGGATTGAAGCTTTCTTT
>TRBV29-1|-|TRBD1|TRBJ1-1
CSVEATGGTEAFF
TGCAGCGTTGAGGCGACAGGGGGCACTGAAGCTTTCTTT
>TRBV5-1|once|-|TRBJ2-7
CASSLVGGSYEQYF
TGCGCCAGCAGCTTGGTAGGGGGTAGCTACGAGCAGTACTTC
>TRBV19|-|TRBD1|TRBJ2-7
CASSAGQGGYEQYF
TGTGCCAGTAGTGCCGGACAGGGTGGCTACGAGCAGTACTTC
>TRBV29-1|-|TRBD2|TRBJ2-5
CSVGGTSGKETQYF
TGCAGCGTTGGCGGGACTAGCGGGAAAGAGACCCAGTACTTC
>TRBV6-6|-|TRBD2|TRBJ2-7
CASSPGLALYEQYF
TGTGCCAGCAGTCCCGGACTAGCATTATACGAGCAGTACTTC
>TRBV5-1|-|TRBD1|TRBJ2-7
CASSLAGTGVREQYF
TGCGCCAGCAGCTTGGCCGGGACAGGGGTAAGGGAGCAGTACTTC
>TRBV11-2|-|TRBD2|TRBJ2-1
CASSFGGTNNEQFF
TGTGCCAGCAGCTTTGGAGGGACTAACAATGAGCAGTTCTTC
>TRBV6-5|-|-|TRBJ2-7
CASSTPGAGLHEQYF
TGTGCCAGCAGCACCCCCGGGGCGGGACTCCACGAGCAGTACTTC
>TRBV2|once|-|TRBJ2-1
CASSPSVGGAYNEQFF
TGTGCCAGCAGTCCATCTGTAGGGGGGGCTTACAATGAGCAGTTCTTC
>TRBV11-3|-|TRBD2|TRBJ2-7
CASSNAGTSVHEQYF
TGTGCCAGCAGTAACGCCGGGACTAGCGTCCACGAGCAGTACTTC
>TRBV19|-|-|TRBJ2-5
CASSPGQLETQYF
TGTGCCAGTAGCCCAGGACAGCTAGAGACCCAGTACTTC
>TRBV7-6|-|TRBD2|TRBJ2-1
CASSPGTSGSFGMLAYNEQFF
TGTGCCAGCAGCCCCGGGACTAGCGGGAGTTTCGGGATGTTAGCTTACAATGAGCAGTTCTTC
>TRBV5-4|-|TRBD2|TRBJ2-7
CASSLGAGLGPSEQYF
TGTGCCAGCAGCTTGGGTGCCGGACTAGGACCCTCCGAGCAGTACTTC
>TRBV4-1|-|TRBD2|TRBJ2-2
CASSLQNPAPGRDTGELFF
TGCGCCAGCAGCCTCCAAAACCCTGCCCCGGGGAGGGACACCGGGGAGCTGTTTTTT
>TRBV28|-|-|TRBJ2-7
CASSATMSLDEQYF
TGTGCCAGCAGTGCTACCATGTCCCTCGACGAGCAGTACTTC
>TRBV6-5|-|-|TRBJ2-1
CASSYYVQGSYNEQFF
TGTGCCAGCAGTTACTACGTCCAGGGCTCCTACAATGAGCAGTTCTTC
>TRBV14|-|TRBD1|TRBJ1-1
CASSLRTGGTEAFF
TGTGCCAGCAGCCTCCGGACAGGGGGCACTGAAGCTTTCTTT
>TRBV27|-|TRBD2|TRBJ2-1
CASSSPGLAGSLEFF
TGTGCCAGCAGCTCCCCGGGACTAGCGGGAAGTTTGGAGTTCTTC
>TRBV5-1|-|-|TRBJ2-7
CASSPPGFEQYF
TGCGCCAGCAGCCCCCCAGGGTTTGAGCAGTACTTC
>TRBV19|-|-|TRBJ2-6
CASSDREAGANVLTF
TGTGCCAGTAGCGACAGGGAGGCTGGGGCCAACGTCCTGACTTTC
>TRBV19|-|-|TRBJ1-2
CASSIQTPMMDEDYGYTF
TGTGCCAGTAGTATTCAGACCCCGATGATGGATGAGGACTATGGCTACACCTTC
>TRBV2|-|TRBD2|TRBJ2-1
CASSEILASGRENEQFF
TGTGCCAGCAGTGAAATATTGGCTAGCGGGAGGGAGAATGAGCAGTTCTTC
>TRBV19|-|-|TRBJ1-5
CASSPGGRSNQPQHF
TGTGCCAGTAGCCCGGGGGGCCGTTCCAATCAGCCCCAGCATTTT
>TRBV6-1|-|TRBD1|TRBJ2-5
CASRPMGQDNSQYF
TGTGCCAGCAGACCCATGGGACAGGACAACTCCCAGTACTTC
>TRBV10-2|-|-|TRBJ2-7
CASIEGGYYEQYF
TGCGCCAGCATCGAGGGGGGGTACTACGAGCAGTACTTC
>TRBV6-9|-|-|TRBJ1-4
CASSYGRGGANEKLFF
TGTGCCAGCAGTTATGGGCGGGGGGGGGCTAATGAAAAACTGTTTTTT
>TRBV19|-|-|TRBJ1-2
CASSLDRPTTYGYTF
TGTGCCAGTAGCCTAGACAGACCGACAACTTATGGCTACACCTTC
>TRBV5-5|-|-|TRBJ2-2
CASSYPGTSTGELFF
TGTGCCAGCAGCTATCCCGGGACTTCCACCGGGGAGCTGTTTTTT
>TRBV18|-|-|TRBJ2-5
CASSLNGGPEETQYF
TGTGCCAGCTCCCTCAACGGCGGTCCAGAGGAGACCCAGTACTTC
>TRBV27|-|-|TRBJ2-6
CASSLIGANSGANVLTF
TGTGCCAGCAGTTTAATTGGGGCCAACTCTGGGGCCAACGTCCTGACTTTC
>TRBV7-8|-|-|TRBJ2-2
CASSEIQGLNTGELFF
TGTGCCAGCAGCGAAATACAGGGACTAAACACCGGGGAGCTGTTTTTT
>TRBV5-5|-|TRBD1|TRBJ1-2
CASSLGVDRSYGYTF
TGTGCCAGCAGCTTGGGGGTGGACAGGAGCTATGGCTACACCTTC
>TRBV5-1|few|TRBD1|TRBJ1-2
CASSSDRDYYGYTF
TGCGCCAGCAGCTCGGACAGGGATTACTATGGCTACACCTTC
>TRBV13|-|TRBD1|TRBJ2-1
CASSEGQGSYNEQFF
TGTGCCAGCAGCGAAGGACAGGGATCGTACAATGAGCAGTTCTTC
>TRBV6-1|-|TRBD2|TRBJ2-2
CASSEASGSTGELFF
TGTGCCAGCAGTGAAGCTAGCGGGAGCACCGGGGAGCTGTTTTTT
>TRBV9|-|-|TRBJ2-1
CASIASGTFHEQFF
TGTGCCAGCATCGCCTCCGGGACATTCCATGAGCAGTTCTTC
>TRBV21-1|-|-|TRBJ2-1
CASSKKASGSGNEQFF
TGTGCCAGCAGCAAAAAAGCTAGCGGGAGTGGCAATGAGCAGTTCTTC
>TRBV27|-|TRBD2|TRBJ2-1
CASSSGTSGSRTYNEQFF
TGTGCCAGCAGTTCCGGGACTAGCGGGAGTCGGACCTACAATGAGCAGTTCTTC
>TRBV7-9|few|-|TRBJ1-5
CASSLHNQPQHF
TGTGCCAGCAGCTTACACAATCAGCCCCAGCATTTT
>TRBV30|-|TRBD2|TRBJ2-2
CAWKLPGGTRTGELFF
TGTGCCTGGAAGTTGCCGGGGGGGACGCGCACCGGGGAGCTGTTTTTT